This T cell receptor (beta chain) was retrieved from a study of regulatory T cells in long-lasting Graves disease. About the research overall: The term persistent Graves' disease signified upward of 5 years on antithyroid drugs with positive TSH receptor antibodies. Notes on the study in general: Newly diagnosed Graves' patients exceeded persistent ones in TCR diversity. The study found persistent patients shared more public clonotypes (approximately 2,700) than new patients (approximately 870).

In its sample, this clonotype was seen a few times. Its antigen is undetermined. The TCR beta library used iRepertoire HTBI primers with Arm-PCR amplification of CDR3. TCRdb re-derived calls from the multiplex PCR reads in MiXCR, one entry per CDR3 protein. The sample records approximately 500,000 distinct CDR3 sequences, 20% to 25% being singletons. Described time point: persistent/refractory GD, antithyroid drugs over 5 years with positive TRAb. RNA isolated from PBMCs was used to make the TCR library. The CDR3 runs to 13 residues. In germline, CDR1 is LGHDT, CDR2 YNNKEL (reference sequence). J was trimmed by 8 bases and V by 0 bases; bases with no gene match: 2.

This chain links TRBV3-1 with TRBJ1-2; 8 nucleotides align to TRBD1. The source was peripheral blood mononuclear cells (PBMCs), collected when the disease was refractory, from a patient treated with antithyroid drugs. This clonotype originated in a female donor with Graves disease. The CDR3 DNA reads as TGTGCCAGCAGCCAAGATACAGGGGGAGGCTACACCTTC. Translating it yields CASSQDTGGGYTF.